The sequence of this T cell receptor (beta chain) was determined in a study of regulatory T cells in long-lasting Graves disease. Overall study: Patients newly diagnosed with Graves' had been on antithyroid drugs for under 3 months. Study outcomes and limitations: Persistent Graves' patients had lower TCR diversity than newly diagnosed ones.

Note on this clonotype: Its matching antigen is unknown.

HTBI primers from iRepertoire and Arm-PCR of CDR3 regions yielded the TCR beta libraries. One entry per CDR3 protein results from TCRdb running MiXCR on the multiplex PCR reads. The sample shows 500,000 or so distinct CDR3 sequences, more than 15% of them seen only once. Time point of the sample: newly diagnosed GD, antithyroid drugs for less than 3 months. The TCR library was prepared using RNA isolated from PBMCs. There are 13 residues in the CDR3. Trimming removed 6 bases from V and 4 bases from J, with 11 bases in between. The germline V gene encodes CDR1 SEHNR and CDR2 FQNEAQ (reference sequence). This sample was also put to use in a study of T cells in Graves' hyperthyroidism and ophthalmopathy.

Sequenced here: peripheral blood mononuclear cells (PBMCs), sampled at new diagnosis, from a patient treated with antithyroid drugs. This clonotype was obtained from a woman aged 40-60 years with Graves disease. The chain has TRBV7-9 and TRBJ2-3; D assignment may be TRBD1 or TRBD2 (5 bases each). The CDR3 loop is CASRPGTADTQYF. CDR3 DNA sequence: TGTGCCAGCAGACCTGGGACCGCAGATACGCAGTATTTT.